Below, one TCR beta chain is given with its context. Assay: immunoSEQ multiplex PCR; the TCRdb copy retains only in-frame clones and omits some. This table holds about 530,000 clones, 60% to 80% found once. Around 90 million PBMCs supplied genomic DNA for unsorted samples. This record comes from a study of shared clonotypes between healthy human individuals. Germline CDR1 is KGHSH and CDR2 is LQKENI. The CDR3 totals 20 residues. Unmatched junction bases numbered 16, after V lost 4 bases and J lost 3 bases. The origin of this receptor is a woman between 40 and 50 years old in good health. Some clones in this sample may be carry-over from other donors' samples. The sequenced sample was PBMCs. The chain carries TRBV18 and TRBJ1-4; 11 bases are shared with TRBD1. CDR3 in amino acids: CASSLTQDGTGGTANEKLFF. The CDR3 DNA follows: TGTGCCAGCTCACTAACTCAAGACGGGACAGGGGGAACTGCTAATGAAAAACTGTTTTTT.